The T cell receptor (beta chain) described here comes from a study of shared T cell receptors in the human thymus. This clone was counted a few times. In the same sample, other DNA sequences code for this CDR3. The method was immunoSEQ multiplex PCR; TCRdb's version includes in-frame clones alone and lacks a portion of them. The top ten hold 0.013% of the sample, which has almost 550,000 clones, about 84% seen once. This sample also belongs to another study, concerning human thymus T cells. That source notes: Related studies noted strongly shared thymic repertoires across unrelated people.

Sequencing input: thymocytes. This receptor was taken from a boy in the first two years of life with a congenital heart defect.

CDR3 sequence: CAWSVRGHSYEQYF. CDR3 sequence (DNA): TGTGCCTGGAGTGTACGCGGGCACTCCTACGAGCAGTACTTC. This chain connects TRBV30 to TRBJ2-7; perhaps TRBD2 as D (5 bases). The CDR3 has 14 residues. Germline CDR1 is GTSNPN and CDR2 is SVGIG (reference sequence). The V and J ends lost 0 bases and 0 bases respectively, with 9 bases between them. The variable domain in full, completed from reference TRBV30 and TRBJ2-7, reads SQTIHQWPATLVQPVGSPLSLECTVEGTSNPNLYWYRQAAGRGLQLLFYSVGIGQISSEVPQNLSASRPQDRQFILSSKKLLLSDSGFYLCAWSVRGHSYEQYFGPGTRLTVT.